This entry lists 17 T cell receptor beta chains sequenced from one sample in a study of CD8 T cells in Susac syndrome. Random hexamers served to reverse transcribe roughly 0.45 to 1 ug RNA. TCRdb passed the immunoSEQ multiplex PCR reads through MiXCR, listing each CDR3 protein once. The top ten hold approximately 0.38% of the sample, which has under 80,000 distinct CDR3 sequences, approximately 94% seen once. Sequenced sample: CD8+ T cells from PBMCs. These receptors were obtained from a human donor with multiple sclerosis.

This clonotype was recorded only once. The chain combines TRBV29-1 with TRBJ2-6, with 8 nucleotides matching TRBD1. Germline V gene sequence: CDR1 SQVTM, CDR2 ANQGSEA. V gave up 1 base and J gave up 2 bases; unmatched junction bases: 19. The CDR3 is made up of 21 amino acids. CDR3 in amino acids: CSVEAPGWIGQGITGANVLTF. In DNA form, the CDR3 reads TGCAGCGTTGAAGCCCCAGGGTGGATAGGACAGGGCATAACTGGGGCCAACGTCCTGACTTTC.

This sequence joins TRBV7-9 and TRBJ1-5, with TRBD1 identical over 7 bases. The germline CDR1 and CDR2 sequences are SEHNR and FQNEAQ (reference sequence). This CDR3 comprises 15 residues. After removal of 4 bases from V and 4 bases from J, the junction contained 7 bases not matched to a gene. This CDR3 reads CASSSGTALNQPQHF. In DNA, the CDR3 is TGTGCCAGCAGCTCGGGGACAGCTCTAAATCAGCCCCAGCATTTT.

This clonotype was observed a single time. The chain employs TRBV4-2 and TRBJ2-1; 8 nucleotides line up with TRBD2. Germline loops: CDR1 LGHNA, CDR2 YNFKEQ. CDR3 length equals 14 residues. The ends lost 3 bases at V and 8 bases at J; junction bases unmatched: 6. This CDR3 is CASSHRTSIYEQFF. As DNA, the CDR3 is TGTGCCAGCAGCCATAGGACTAGCATCTATGAGCAGTTCTTC.

This chain links TRBV27 with TRBJ2-7; D is perhaps TRBD1 or TRBD2 (5 bases each). V was cut by 7 bases and J by 2 bases, with 12 bases left in between. This CDR3 is 13 amino acids long. The germline V gene has CDR1 MNHEY and CDR2 SMNVEV (reference sequence). The CDR3 DNA reads as TGTGCCAGCACGGGGACCCAGACCTACGAGCAGTACTTC. It yields the protein CASTGTQTYEQYF.

The J gene is TRBJ1-1, the V gene TRBV29-1; D not certain. Trimming stripped 4 bases from V and 5 bases from J, with 11 bases between. The CDR3 has 12 amino acids. Germline loops: CDR1 SQVTM, CDR2 ANQGSEA. In DNA, the CDR3 is TGCAGCGTTGTTTCAGGTAGGACTGAAGCTTTCTTT. Translated, it gives CSVVSGRTEAFF. Drawing the rest from reference TRBV29-1 and TRBJ1-1, the complete variable domain is SAVISQKPSRDICQRGTSLTIQCQVDSQVTMMFWYRQQPGQSLTLIATANQGSEATYESGFVIDKFPISRPNLTFSTLTVSNMSPEDSSIYLCSVVSGRTEAFFGQGTRLTVV.

The chain uses TRBV11-2 and TRBJ1-1, with 8 bases fitting TRBD1. This CDR3 has 15 amino acids. The V gene end was trimmed by 5 bases and the J gene end by 5 bases; junction bases not matched to a gene: 10. Germline lookup yields CDR1 SGHAT and CDR2 FQNNGV. CDR3 protein: CASSVSGGAGTEAFF. Here the CDR3 DNA reads TGTGCCAGCAGCGTCTCAGGGGGCGCAGGAACTGAAGCTTTCTTT.

The rearrangement uses TRBV29-1 and TRBJ2-7; perhaps TRBD2 as D (6 bases). The CDR3 covers 13 residues. Germline values: CDR1 SQVTM, CDR2 ANQGSEA. Trimming left V 5 bases short and J 2 bases short, with 13 bases between. In DNA, the CDR3 is TGCAGCGTTCACTTAGCGGAAGCCTACGAGCAGTACTTC. The encoded protein is CSVHLAEAYEQYF.

J is TRBJ2-5 and V is TRBV25-1; 7 nucleotides agree with TRBD2. Germline values: CDR1 MGHDK, CDR2 SYGVNS. The length of the CDR3 is 14 residues. Unmatched junction bases numbered 6, after V lost 1 base and J lost 7 bases. The CDR3 nucleotides are TGTGCCAGCAGTGAATGGGGGGGGTCGGGGACCCAGTACTTC. It encodes CASSEWGGSGTQYF.

This clonotype was observed a single time. The chain has TRBV7-2 and TRBJ1-2; 11 nucleotides match TRBD1. Germline lookup yields CDR1 SGHTA and CDR2 FQGNSA. The CDR3 totals 17 residues. V lost 1 base, J lost 6 bases, and 10 bases stayed unmatched. In DNA form, the CDR3 reads TGTGCCAGCAGCTTAGTTCCGCTGGGACAGGGGGTTGATGGCTACACCTTC. It yields the protein CASSLVPLGQGVDGYTF.

In this sample, this clonotype turned up once. The rearrangement uses TRBV2 and TRBJ1-1; no clear D gene. V shed 7 bases and J shed 5 bases, with 11 bases lying between them. Germline lookup yields CDR1 SNHLY and CDR2 FYNNEI. The CDR3 loop spans 12 amino acids. CDR3 amino acids: CASTAKITEAFF. CDR3 DNA sequence: TGTGCCAGCACCGCTAAGATAACTGAAGCTTTCTTT.

This clonotype was recorded only once. This rearrangement joins TRBV25-1 to TRBJ1-2; D gene uncertain. The V and J ends lost 1 base and 4 bases respectively, with 7 bases between them. The CDR3 consists of 13 residues. The germline gives CDR1 MGHDK, CDR2 SYGVNS. CDR3 bases: TGTGCCAGCAGTGAATCGGCGTTCTATGGCTACACCTTC. As protein: CASSESAFYGYTF.

The rearrangement joins TRBV7-6 to TRBJ2-7; 9 nucleotides agree with TRBD2. This CDR3 spans 14 amino acids. Germline V lookup: CDR1 SGHVS, CDR2 FNYEAQ. Trimming cost V 5 bases and J 4 bases; bases outside gene matches: 6. CDR3: CASSPGREGYEQYF. CDR3 sequence (DNA): TGTGCCAGCAGCCCGGGGCGGGAGGGTTACGAGCAGTACTTC.

The chain carries TRBV27 and TRBJ2-7; D not resolved. Trimming left V 6 bases short and J 11 bases short, with 17 bases between. The CDR3 is made up of 12 amino acids. The germline CDR1 and CDR2 sequences are MNHEY and SMNVEV (reference sequence). Written as DNA, the CDR3 is TGTGCCAGCAGCCCGACCGGGCCTATCAAGTACTTC. This gives the protein CASSPTGPIKYF.

The rearrangement uses TRBV29-1 and TRBJ2-1; D unresolved. This CDR3 spans 15 amino acids. The germline gives CDR1 SQVTM, CDR2 ANQGSEA. The ends were cut back, 0 bases at V and 0 bases at J, with 9 bases in the middle. Here the CDR3 reads CSVEDQESSYNEQFF. CDR3 nucleotides: TGCAGCGTTGAAGATCAGGAGAGCTCCTACAATGAGCAGTTCTTC.

The rearrangement joins TRBV12-3 or TRBV12-4 to TRBJ2-7, with 11 positions matching TRBD2. CDR3 length: 13 residues. V was pared by 8 bases and J by 3 bases, with 3 bases of the junction left unmatched. The CDR3 loop reads CASRGLADYEQYF. Here the CDR3 DNA reads TGTGCCAGCCGGGGACTAGCGGACTACGAGCAGTACTTC.

The chain uses TRBV4-3 and TRBJ2-6; 13 bases are a match to TRBD2. CDR3 length: 18 residues. Trimming at V came to 4 bases and at J to 4 bases, leaving 7 bases not matched to a gene. The germline V gene encodes CDR1 LGHNA and CDR2 YSLEER. CDR3 bases: TGCGCCAGCAGCCCCACTAGCGGGGGGGCGACAGGGGCCAACGTCCTGACTTTC. Protein sequence: CASSPTSGGATGANVLTF.

The J gene is TRBJ2-2, the V gene TRBV7-9, with D maybe TRBD2 (6 bases). V lost 2 bases to trimming and J lost 5 bases, with 12 bases between them. In germline, CDR1 is SEHNR, CDR2 FQNEAQ (reference sequence). The length of the CDR3 is 15 residues. The CDR3 bases are TGTGCCAGCAGCTTATCGGGAGTGGGAACCGGGGAGCTGTTTTTT. It specifies CASSLSGVGTGELFF.